The 25 T cell receptor beta chains listed next were all sequenced from one sample in a study of blood T cell repertoires in COVID-19. The repertoire was sequenced with immunoSEQ multiplex PCR; TCRdb's copy has only in-frame clones and lacks some. The sample records 100,000 to 150,000 clones, 60% to 80% being singletons. Input material: peripheral blood. The origin of the receptors is a woman in her 70s with acute or convalescent COVID-19.

In its sample, this clone was seen a few times. The rearrangement links TRBV11-2 to TRBJ1-2; TRBD1 aligns across 7 bases. Germline CDR1 is SGHAT and CDR2 is FQNNGV. The V and J ends lost 0 bases and 5 bases, in that order; junction bases with no gene match: 3. The CDR3 is 14 residues long. DNA for the CDR3: TGTGCCAGCAGCTTAGAGGGGACAGCTTATGGCTACACCTTC. This gives the protein CASSLEGTAYGYTF.

CDR3 in amino acids: CASSLEAGGPHEQYF. CDR3 nucleotide sequence: TGTGCCAGCAGCTTAGAAGCGGGAGGGCCCCACGAGCAGTACTTC. The rearrangement joins TRBV7-6 to TRBJ2-7, with 10 bases fitting TRBD2. J lost 5 bases, V lost 1 base, and 5 bases had no gene match. This CDR3 spans 15 amino acids. Looked up from germline, CDR1 is SGHVS and CDR2 is FNYEAQ.

The chain combines TRBV5-1 with TRBJ1-1; no clear D. V dropped 0 bases and J dropped 4 bases, with 16 bases sitting between them. The CDR3 is 16 amino acids. Germline assignment: CDR1 SGHRS and CDR2 YFSETQ. Here the CDR3 reads CASSLDSWRPGTEAFF. The DNA of the CDR3 is TGCGCCAGCAGCTTGGATTCTTGGCGGCCTGGCACTGAAGCTTTCTTT.

A remark on this clone: A read error may produce the germline difference seen at one junction end. The chain links TRBV5-5 to TRBJ1-1; D gene uncertain. The CDR3 covers 13 residues. The germline gives CDR1 SGHKS, CDR2 YYEKEE (reference sequence). This CDR3 reads CASTLRWASEAFF. In DNA, the CDR3 is TGTGCCAGCACCTTGAGGTGGGCGAGTGAAGCTTTCTTT.

The V call is TRBV3-1 (or the pseudogene TRBV3-2), the J call TRBJ2-7; the match to TRBD2 covers 11 bases. The CDR3 sequence is 17 residues long. Looked up from germline, CDR1 is LGHDT and CDR2 is YNNKEL (reference sequence). V shed 1 base, J shed 0 bases, and the junction held 5 bases outside the gene matches. This chain's CDR3 is CASSQGLAGRSSYEQYF. CDR3 in DNA: TGTGCCAGCAGCCAAGGACTAGCGGGAAGGAGCTCCTACGAGCAGTACTTC.

This sequence joins TRBV6-2 or TRBV6-3 and TRBJ2-3, with a tentative D call TRBD2 (7 bases). Trimming took off 6 bases at V and 5 bases at J, with 21 bases between the two ends. Germline assignment: CDR1 MNHEY and CDR2 SVGEGT. The CDR3 runs to 16 residues. CDR3 nucleotide sequence: TGTGCCAGCAGCACCCGAGGCGGGGGCCGAGGAGATACGCAGTATTTT. Protein product: CASSTRGGGRGDTQYF.

This chain uses TRBV14 with TRBJ2-3, with 10 bases lining up with TRBD1. The V segment lost 4 bases and the J segment 6 bases; nucleotides outside the gene matches: 7. The CDR3 is made up of 15 amino acids. Looked up from germline, CDR1 is SGHDN and CDR2 is FVKESK. In DNA, the CDR3 is TGTGCCAGCAGCCTCAGACAGGGGGCGCGGGATACGCAGTATTTT. Its protein product is CASSLRQGARDTQYF. Full variable domain (remainder filled in from reference TRBV14 and TRBJ2-3): EAGVTQFPSHSVIEKGQTVTLRCDPISGHDNLYWYRRVMGKEIKFLLHFVKESKQDESGMPNNRFLAERTGGTYSTLKVQPAELEDSGVYFCASSLRQGARDTQYFGPGTRLTVL.

This clone has just a few counts. The chain uses TRBV18 and TRBJ2-1, with D possibly matching TRBD1 (6 bases). The V end was cut by 2 bases, the J end by 4 bases, with 12 bases between. Germline CDR1 reads KGHSH; CDR2 reads LQKENI. The CDR3 length is 15 residues. In nucleotides, the CDR3 is TGTGCCAGCTCACCAGACGGACAGTTATACAATGAGCAGTTCTTC. It translates to CASSPDGQLYNEQFF.

This clone was observed at least ten times. This sequence joins TRBV5-1 and TRBJ2-7, with a weak D call TRBD1 (6 bases). The CDR3 is 15 residues long. Germline CDR1 SGHRS, CDR2 YFSETQ. Trimming stripped 0 bases from V and 3 bases from J, with 13 bases between. CDR3: CASSLDQGSIYEQYF. CDR3 in DNA: TGCGCCAGCAGCTTGGACCAGGGGAGTATCTACGAGCAGTACTTC.

The rearrangement links TRBV7-2 to TRBJ2-7; TRBD1 aligns across 7 bases. The CDR3 runs to 13 residues. Unmatched junction bases numbered 7, after V lost 6 bases and J lost 5 bases. The germline gives CDR1 SGHTA, CDR2 FQGNSA. The CDR3 coding sequence is TGTGCCAGCAGAGAGGGGGCATTGGACGAGCAGTACTTC. This gives the protein CASREGALDEQYF.

This clone was counted a single time. The chain has TRBV6-6 and TRBJ2-1; TRBD2 matches at 14 bases. Germline V gene sequence: CDR1 MNHNY, CDR2 SVGAGI (reference sequence). The CDR3 is 16 residues long. V lost 5 bases, J lost 7 bases, and 7 bases stayed unmatched. The CDR3: CASSRAGTSGSNEQFF. CDR3 nucleotides: TGTGCCAGCAGTCGAGCCGGGACTAGCGGGAGTAATGAGCAGTTCTTC.

This sequence joins TRBV19 and TRBJ1-1, with 9 bases lining up with TRBD1. The CDR3 consists of 13 residues. After removal of 4 bases from V and 6 bases from J, the junction contained 3 bases not matched to a gene. Germline values: CDR1 LNHDA, CDR2 SQIVND (reference sequence). The CDR3 loop is CASSNRGPAEAFF. The DNA of the CDR3 is TGTGCCAGTAGTAACAGGGGGCCAGCTGAAGCTTTCTTT.

V usage is TRBV7-2 and J usage is TRBJ1-1; D is ambiguous. This CDR3 is 13 amino acids long. Germline V lookup: CDR1 SGHTA, CDR2 FQGNSA. V lost 2 bases and J lost 8, with 12 bases in between. The CDR3 coding sequence is TGTGCCAGCAGCTTATCTTCTCGGGTCGAAGCTTTCTTT. It translates to CASSLSSRVEAFF.

The chain combines TRBV5-4 with TRBJ2-1; 7 bases fit TRBD2. J gave up 5 bases and V 3 bases, and 8 bases lay outside the gene matches. This CDR3 comprises 15 residues. Germline V gives CDR1 SGHNT, CDR2 YYREEE (reference sequence). CDR3 sequence reads: CASSSPFTSDNEQFF. The CDR3 nucleotides read TGTGCCAGCAGCTCTCCTTTTACTAGCGACAATGAGCAGTTCTTC.

V gene TRBV9 combines with J gene TRBJ2-3; 7 nucleotides match TRBD2. This CDR3 is 16 amino acids long. Germline CDR1 and CDR2: SGDLS and YYNGEE. The V and J ends lost 4 bases and 4 bases, in that order; junction bases with no gene match: 12. The CDR3 spells CASSPQGGSGADTQYF. DNA for the CDR3: TGTGCCAGCAGCCCCCAAGGCGGGAGCGGCGCAGATACGCAGTATTTT.

The genes are TRBV9 and TRBJ2-3, with 12 bases fitting TRBD2. V lost 3 bases, J lost 2 bases, and 4 bases stayed unmatched. Germline V lookup: CDR1 SGDLS, CDR2 YYNGEE. This CDR3 has 16 residues. This CDR3 reads CASSDGLAGPTDTQYF. CDR3 bases: TGTGCCAGCAGCGATGGACTAGCGGGACCCACAGATACGCAGTATTTT.

In this sample, this clone turned up a few times. J is TRBJ1-3 and V is TRBV7-9; D is ambiguous. CDR1 is SEHNR, CDR2 FQNEAQ, per germline (reference sequence). The CDR3 contains 14 residues. V shed 1 base and J shed 2 bases, with 6 bases lying between them. The CDR3 region has the DNA TGTGCCAGCAGCTTAGTAACTGCTGGAAACACCATATATTTT. Translating gives CASSLVTAGNTIYF. The variable domain in full, with the rest retrieved from reference TRBV7-9 and TRBJ1-3, is DTGVSQNPRHKITKRGQNVTFRCDPISEHNRLYWYRQTLGQGPEFLTYFQNEAQLEKSRLLSDRFSAERPKGSFSTLEIQRTEQGDSAMYLCASSLVTAGNTIYFGEGSWLTVV.

This clone has a handful of counts. The chain joins TRBV12-3 or TRBV12-4 to TRBJ2-3; 7 nucleotides align to TRBD2. The CDR3 length is 13 residues. The trim removed 10 bases at V and 1 base at J, leaving 5 bases unmatched. CDR3 sequence: CAIQRGRTDTQYF. The CDR3 nucleotides are TGTGCCATCCAGCGGGGACGCACAGATACGCAGTATTTT.

V and J are TRBV28 and TRBJ2-7; 8 bases are a match to TRBD1. This CDR3 is built from 13 residues. Germline V gene sequence: CDR1 MDHEN, CDR2 SYDVKM. J gave up 6 bases and V 8 bases, and 9 bases lay outside the gene matches. The CDR3 sequence: CASGRTGIREQYF. The CDR3 region has the DNA TGTGCCAGCGGGAGGACAGGGATTCGCGAGCAGTACTTC.

This chain joins TRBV30 and TRBJ2-7; 8 positions match TRBD1. Looked up from germline, CDR1 is GTSNPN and CDR2 is SVGIG (reference sequence). CDR3 length equals 15 residues. Trimming removed 5 bases from V and 3 bases from J; junction bases left unmatched: 12. CDR3 sequence reads: CAWSRLGTGIYEQYF. The CDR3 nucleotides are TGTGCCTGGTCCCGATTGGGGACAGGTATCTACGAGCAGTACTTC.

This clone was observed at least ten times. V usage is TRBV5-4 and J usage is TRBJ2-5; the match to TRBD1 covers 7 bases. The CDR3 contains 13 residues. Per germline, CDR1 SGHNT and CDR2 YYREEE (reference sequence). Trimming at V came to 4 bases and at J to 1 base, leaving 1 base not matched to a gene. In DNA, the CDR3 is TGTGCCAGCAGCGGGACAGTCCAAGAGACCCAGTACTTC. This sequence encodes CASSGTVQETQYF. Complete variable domain (other parts from reference TRBV5-4 and TRBJ2-5): ETGVTQSPTHLIKTRGQQVTLRCSSQSGHNTVSWYQQALGQGPQFIFQYYREEENGRGNFPPRFSGLQFPNYSSELNVNALELDDSALYLCASSGTVQETQYFGPGTRLLVL.

The V and J genes are TRBV6-5 and TRBJ1-2, with TRBD1 identical over 9 bases. CDR1 is MNHEY, CDR2 SVGAGI, per germline. The CDR3 sequence is 12 residues long. The junction had 6 bases not matched to a gene; V was cut back by 9 bases and J by 7 bases. The chain's CDR3 is CASTGGLSGYTF. The DNA of the CDR3 is TGTGCCAGTACAGGGGGCCTAAGTGGCTACACCTTC.

The rearrangement links TRBV10-2 to TRBJ2-2, with 12 bases fitting TRBD2. The germline gives CDR1 WSHSY, CDR2 SAAADI. CDR3 length equals 15 residues. J gave up 6 bases and V 5 bases, and 4 bases lay outside the gene matches. CDR3 DNA: TGCGCCAGCAGTCGGCTAGCGGGGGGGTCCGGGGAGCTGTTTTTT. This codes for CASSRLAGGSGELFF.

J is TRBJ2-1 and V is TRBV5-4; TRBD2 matches at 11 bases. V shed 3 bases and J 9 bases; nucleotides not matched to a gene: 11. Germline V gives CDR1 SGHNT, CDR2 YYREEE (reference sequence). The CDR3 spans 16 residues. The CDR3 nucleotides are TGTGCCAGCAGCTCTAGCGGGAGGAATCGAGACGGTGAGCAGTTCTTC. Translated: CASSSSGRNRDGEQFF.

This clone was seen more than once but under ten times. The chain carries TRBV5-1 and TRBJ2-3, with 11 bases identical to TRBD2. The CDR3 has 16 amino acids. The V segment lost 2 bases and the J segment 2 bases; nucleotides outside the gene matches: 4. Germline loops: CDR1 SGHRS, CDR2 YFSETQ. This CDR3 reads CASSFLAGGNTDTQYF. Here the CDR3 DNA reads TGCGCCAGCAGCTTTTTAGCGGGAGGGAACACAGATACGCAGTATTTT.